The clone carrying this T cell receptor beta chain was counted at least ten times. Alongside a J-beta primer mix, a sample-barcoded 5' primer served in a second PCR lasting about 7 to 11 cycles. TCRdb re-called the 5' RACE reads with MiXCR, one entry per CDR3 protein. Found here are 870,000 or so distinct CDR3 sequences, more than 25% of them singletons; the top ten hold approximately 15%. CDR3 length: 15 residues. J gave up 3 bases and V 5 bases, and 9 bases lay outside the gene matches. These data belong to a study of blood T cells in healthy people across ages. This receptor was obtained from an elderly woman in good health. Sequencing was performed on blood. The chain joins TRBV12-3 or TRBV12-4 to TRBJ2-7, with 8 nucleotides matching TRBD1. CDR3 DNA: TGTGCCAGCAGTGCGACAGGGGCCACCCTCTACGAGCAGTACTTC. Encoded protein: CASSATGATLYEQYF.